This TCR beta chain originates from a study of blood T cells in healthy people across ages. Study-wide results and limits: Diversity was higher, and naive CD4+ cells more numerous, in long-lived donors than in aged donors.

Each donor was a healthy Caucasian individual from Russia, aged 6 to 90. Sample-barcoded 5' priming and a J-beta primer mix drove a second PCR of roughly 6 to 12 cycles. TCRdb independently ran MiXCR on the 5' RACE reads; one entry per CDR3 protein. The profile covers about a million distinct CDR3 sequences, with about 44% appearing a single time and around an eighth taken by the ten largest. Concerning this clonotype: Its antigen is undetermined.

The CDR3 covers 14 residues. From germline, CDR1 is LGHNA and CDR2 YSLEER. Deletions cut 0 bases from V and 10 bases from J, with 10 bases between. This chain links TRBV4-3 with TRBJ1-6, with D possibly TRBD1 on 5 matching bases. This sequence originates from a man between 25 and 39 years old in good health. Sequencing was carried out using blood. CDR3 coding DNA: TGCGCCAGCAGCCAAGAAGGGGTCGGGTCACCCCTCCACTTT. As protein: CASSQEGVGSPLHF.